A selection of T cell receptor beta chains follows, all from one sample in a study of blood T cell repertoires in COVID-19. Sequencing used immunoSEQ multiplex PCR; TCRdb keeps in-frame clones, though not all of them. The sample carries some 420,000 clones, 85% to 90% recorded once. Sequenced material: PBMCs or T cells enriched from blood (not recorded which). These receptors all come from a man aged 30 to 39 who had recovered from COVID-19. Both conserved end residues are part of each CDR3. Fields, in order: clone size, D gene, V gene, J gene, CDR3 DNA, CDR3 protein. D genes are given only for firm matches. A clone size is listed for some rows: how often the clone was seen (once, few, many), or a class if it is expanded.

size: .; D: .; V: TRBV14; J: TRBJ1-6; DNA: TGTGCCAGCAGCCAAGAAGGTCAGCTGGGCCCCTATAATTCACCCCTCCACTTT; CDR3: CASSQEGQLGPYNSPLHF
size: .; D: .; V: TRBV19; J: TRBJ2-3; DNA: TGTGCCAGTAGTATAGATCTAAGCGTTCGGGCAGATACGCAGTATTTT; CDR3: CASSIDLSVRADTQYF
size: .; D: TRBD2; V: TRBV4-1; J: TRBJ2-5; DNA: TGCGCCAGCAGCCAAGGGGCAGGGAGGGAAGAGACCCAGTACTTC; CDR3: CASSQGAGREETQYF
size: once; D: .; V: TRBV5-5; J: TRBJ2-7; DNA: TGTGCCAGCAGCCAGGGTTCCAGGGTGAAGCCCTACGAGCAGTACTTC; CDR3: CASSQGSRVKPYEQYF
size: .; D: TRBD1; V: TRBV19; J: TRBJ1-1; DNA: TGTGCCAGTAGACTAGGACAGGCGAACACTGAAGCTTTCTTT; CDR3: CASRLGQANTEAFF
size: .; D: .; V: TRBV24-1; J: TRBJ2-3; DNA: TGTGCCACCAGTGAAGGGGACACAGATACGCAGTATTTT; CDR3: CATSEGDTDTQYF
size: .; D: .; V: TRBV28; J: TRBJ2-2; DNA: TGTGCCAGCAACCCCCCCGGGAGTCATACCGGGGAGCTGTTTTTT; CDR3: CASNPPGSHTGELFF
size: .; D: .; V: TRBV28; J: TRBJ1-5; DNA: TGTGCCAGCAGTTTCGCGGGGAATAGCAATCAGCCCCAGCATTTT; CDR3: CASSFAGNSNQPQHF
size: .; D: .; V: TRBV7-2; J: TRBJ1-5; DNA: TGTGCCAGCAGCAGGATAGGGGGCAATCAGCCCCAGCATTTT; CDR3: CASSRIGGNQPQHF
size: .; D: .; V: TRBV6-5; J: TRBJ2-1; DNA: TGTGCCAGCAGAATTACTCGGGGGGACATTCAGTTCTTC; CDR3: CASRITRGDIQFF
size: .; D: .; V: TRBV9; J: TRBJ1-1; DNA: TGTGCCAGCAGCGTTAGTGTACTGGCTGAAGCTTTCTTT; CDR3: CASSVSVLAEAFF
size: .; D: .; V: TRBV4-1; J: TRBJ2-7; DNA: TGCGCCAGCAGCCAAAATCCAGGGTCTTACGAGCAGTACTTC; CDR3: CASSQNPGSYEQYF
size: once; D: TRBD2; V: TRBV30; J: TRBJ2-4; DNA: TGTGCCTGGGACTACCAAGCGGGAGGTTCCATTCAGTACTTC; CDR3: CAWDYQAGGSIQYF
size: .; D: TRBD1; V: TRBV5-1; J: TRBJ2-6; DNA: TGCGCCAGCAGCGACAGGGCACCTGGGGCCAACGTCCTGACTTTC; CDR3: CASSDRAPGANVLTF
size: .; D: .; V: TRBV5-1; J: TRBJ2-2; DNA: TGCGCCAGCAGCCCCCTGGAGCGTGAAAACACCGGGGAGCTGTTTTTT; CDR3: CASSPLERENTGELFF
size: .; D: .; V: TRBV29-1; J: TRBJ2-2; DNA: TGCAGCGTTGGGCAGTTAGCCACCGGGGAGCTGTTTTTT; CDR3: CSVGQLATGELFF
size: .; D: TRBD1; V: TRBV27; J: TRBJ2-2; DNA: TGTGCCACCTCGACAGGGGAAGGCGGGGAGCTGTTTTTT; CDR3: CATSTGEGGELFF